This T cell receptor (beta chain) was obtained from a study of graft-versus-host responses after intestinal transplantation. Overall study: After anti-thymocyte globulin induction, recipients took tacrolimus and steroids for three to four years.

Produced via immunoSEQ multiplex PCR; TCRdb's table is partial and in-frame only. The table shows fewer than 90,000 clones, with about 95% occurring only once. This CDR3 region has 17 residues. V shed 0 bases, J shed 4 bases, and the junction held 10 bases outside the gene matches. Per the germline V gene, CDR1 is SGDLS and CDR2 is YYNGEE. The study, taken as a whole, reports: Ileal or blood samples showed some GvH clones first, and such clones were also found in recipient marrow.

In its sample, this clone was seen once. What it recognizes is unknown. The V and J genes are TRBV9 and TRBJ2-7; 10 nucleotides align to TRBD2. The origin of this receptor is a human donor who was the organ donor for an intestinal transplant. Sequenced material: unstimulated CD4+ T cells sorted from spleen or lymph node cells, taken before transplant. The CDR3 coding sequence is TGTGCCAGCAGCGTAGATTCCCTAGCGGGGGCCTCATACGAGCAGTACTTC. Translated, it gives CASSVDSLAGASYEQYF.